This passage covers 19 T cell receptor beta chains from one sample sequenced in a study of blood T cell repertoires in COVID-19. Sequenced by immunoSEQ multiplex PCR; TCRdb stores in-frame clones only, minus some. The repertoire holds some 200,000 clones, with about 85% as singletons. The sequenced material came from peripheral blood. These receptors originate from a woman in her late teens or twenties who had recovered from COVID-19.

The chain employs TRBV13 and TRBJ1-3; perhaps TRBD1 as D (5 bases). Trimming removed 3 bases at V and 0 bases at J, with 6 bases between. Germline CDR1 PRHDT, CDR2 FYEKMQ (reference sequence). The length of the CDR3 is 14 residues. The CDR3 is CASSFGGSGNTIYF. Written as DNA, the CDR3 is TGTGCCAGCAGCTTCGGGGGCTCTGGAAACACCATATATTTT.

The rearrangement links TRBV29-1 to TRBJ1-2, with 7 bases matching TRBD1. The CDR3 is 12 amino acids. CDR1 and CDR2 from the germline V gene are SQVTM and ANQGSEA. V gave up 8 bases and J gave up 5 bases; unmatched junction bases: 8. This CDR3 is CSFWTGPYGYTF. The CDR3 DNA sequence: TGCAGCTTCTGGACAGGTCCGTATGGCTACACCTTC.

This clone was seen a few times. This chain uses TRBV4-1 with TRBJ1-2, with D unresolved. The V gene's germline CDR1 is MGHRA and CDR2 YSYEKL. V shed 0 bases and J shed 2 bases, with 7 bases lying between them. The CDR3 consists of 14 residues. CDR3 region: CASSQEPGNYGYTF. The CDR3 coding sequence is TGCGCCAGCAGCCAAGAACCCGGGAACTATGGCTACACCTTC.

The gene calls are TRBV18 and TRBJ2-3; TRBD2 aligns across 8 bases. This CDR3 spans 13 amino acids. Per the germline V gene, CDR1 is KGHSH and CDR2 is LQKENI. V shed 2 bases and J 9 bases; nucleotides not matched to a gene: 4. The CDR3 sequence is CASSPGLADTQYF. In DNA form, the CDR3 reads TGTGCCAGCTCACCAGGACTAGCTGACACGCAGTATTTT.

The rearrangement links TRBV5-8 to TRBJ2-1; 12 bases are shared with TRBD2. This CDR3 contains 15 residues. Germline lookup yields CDR1 SGHTS and CDR2 YDEGEE. Unmatched junction bases numbered 8, after V lost 6 bases and J lost 7 bases. The DNA for the CDR3 is TGTGCCAGCATCCGAGGACTAGCGGGATTAAATGAGCAGTTCTTC. Its translation is CASIRGLAGLNEQFF.

The chain carries TRBV3-1 (or the pseudogene TRBV3-2) and TRBJ2-2; 11 bases fit TRBD2. Germline CDR1 reads LGHDT; CDR2 reads YNNKEL (reference sequence). The CDR3 runs 17 residues. The J segment lost 6 bases and the V segment lost 1 base, leaving 7 bases of the junction unmatched. CDR3 sequence reads: CASSQVPLAGGAGELFF. CDR3 DNA: TGTGCCAGCAGCCAAGTTCCCCTAGCGGGAGGCGCCGGGGAGCTGTTTTTT.

The genes are TRBV25-1 and TRBJ2-1, with 13 bases identical to TRBD2. The CDR3 has 16 amino acids. Looked up from germline, CDR1 is MGHDK and CDR2 is SYGVNS. V gave up 4 bases and J gave up 8 bases; unmatched junction bases: 8. This CDR3 is CASSGQTSGGSDEQFF. The CDR3 DNA reads as TGTGCCAGCAGTGGGCAGACTAGCGGGGGGTCGGATGAGCAGTTCTTC.

The chain links TRBV27 to TRBJ1-2; weak D call: TRBD1 (5 bases). In germline, CDR1 is MNHEY, CDR2 SMNVEV (reference sequence). CDR3 size: 14 residues. The V end lost 3 bases, the J end lost 8 bases, and 16 bases lay between the germline ends. The CDR3 sequence: CASSFDRNLGGYTF. CDR3 DNA sequence: TGTGCCAGCAGTTTTGACAGAAACCTAGGAGGCTACACCTTC.

The chain uses TRBV11-2 and TRBJ2-5, with unresolved D. The CDR3 has 14 residues. V was shortened by 4 bases and J by 2 bases, with 11 bases between the two germline ends. Germline CDR1 reads SGHAT; CDR2 reads FQNNGV. Here the CDR3 DNA reads TGTGCCAGCAGCTCTATGTACCGGCAAGAGACCCAGTACTTC. This encodes CASSSMYRQETQYF.

The chain uses TRBV4-2 and TRBJ2-3; D ambiguous. The CDR3 totals 15 residues. The V end was cut by 0 bases, the J end by 0 bases, with 7 bases between. Germline V gene sequence: CDR1 LGHNA, CDR2 YNFKEQ. As DNA, the CDR3 is TGTGCCAGCAGCCAAGAGAAAGCTAGCACAGATACGCAGTATTTT. Translating it yields CASSQEKASTDTQYF.

This clone appeared once. The chain recombines TRBV18 with TRBJ2-1; D is unresolved. The CDR3 runs 15 residues. V dropped 4 bases and J dropped 0 bases, with 10 bases sitting between them. Germline CDR1 reads KGHSH; CDR2 reads LQKENI. The CDR3 here is CASSLATGSYNEQFF. DNA of the CDR3: TGTGCCAGCTCACTAGCAACGGGCTCCTACAATGAGCAGTTCTTC.

Here the CDR3 reads CASSQEAREQYF. CDR3 nucleotides: TGTGCCAGCAGCCAAGAGGCCCGCGAGCAGTACTTC. The chain uses TRBV3-1 (or the pseudogene TRBV3-2) and TRBJ2-7; unclear D gene. The germline CDR1 and CDR2 sequences are LGHDT and YNNKEL (reference sequence). CDR3 length: 12 amino acids. V was clipped by 0 bases and J by 6 bases, with 6 bases between them.

This CDR3 reads CASSGSGSGNNEQFF. For the CDR3, the DNA is TGCGCCAGCAGTGGATCTGGGAGTGGGAACAATGAGCAGTTCTTC. The gene calls are TRBV10-2 and TRBJ2-1, with D possibly matching TRBD2 (5 bases). Germline V CDR1 and CDR2: WSHSY, SAAADI. The CDR3 covers 15 residues. V lost 4 bases, J lost 5 bases, and 15 bases lay in between.

The chain recombines TRBV6-5 with TRBJ1-2; the D gene is possibly TRBD1 (5 bases). Germline V gene lookup returns CDR1 MNHEY and CDR2 SVGAGI. Trimming left V 6 bases short and J 2 bases short, with 16 bases between. The CDR3 runs 15 residues. CDR3: CASRGGRTKNYGYTF. The CDR3 nucleotides are TGTGCCAGCAGGGGGGGTAGGACAAAAAACTATGGCTACACCTTC.

The sample holds a few counts of this clone. The rearrangement uses TRBV14 and TRBJ2-7; TRBD2 agrees at 8 bases. After removal of 3 bases from V and 3 bases from J, the junction contained 10 bases not matched to a gene. Germline CDR1 reads SGHDN; CDR2 reads FVKESK. This CDR3 comprises 16 residues. CDR3 sequence: CASSQGELSGSYEQYF. CDR3 bases: TGTGCCAGCAGCCAGGGGGAGCTCAGCGGGAGCTACGAGCAGTACTTC.

V gene TRBV4-2 combines with J gene TRBJ2-5; 7 bases map to TRBD1. CDR1 and CDR2 from the germline V gene are LGHNA and YNFKEQ. J was trimmed by 0 bases and V by 5 bases; bases with no gene match: 6. This CDR3 has 15 amino acids. CDR3 region: CASSWDSQDQETQYF. The DNA for the CDR3 is TGTGCCAGCAGCTGGGACAGCCAAGACCAAGAGACCCAGTACTTC.

This clone was observed once. The rearrangement uses TRBV6-2 or TRBV6-3 and TRBJ2-5; D is undetermined. Germline V gene lookup returns CDR1 MNHEY and CDR2 SVGEGT. The CDR3 has 12 amino acids. V was trimmed by 2 bases and J by 1 base, leaving 2 bases between them. CDR3 region: CASSYLQETQYF. In nucleotides, the CDR3 is TGTGCCAGCAGTTACCTCCAAGAGACCCAGTACTTC.

The chain combines TRBV6-4 with TRBJ2-1; possibly TRBD1 for D (5 bases). The germline V gene has CDR1 MRHNA and CDR2 SNTAGT. The CDR3 has 15 amino acids. Between the trimmed V and J ends, which lost 4 bases and 0 bases, there was a span of 10 bases. In DNA, the CDR3 is TGTGCCAGCAGTGCGTCGGACATCTCCTACAATGAGCAGTTCTTC. Translating gives CASSASDISYNEQFF.

This sequence joins TRBV6-1 and TRBJ1-4; D gene ambiguous. The V and J ends lost 2 bases and 8 bases respectively, with 12 bases between them. CDR1 and CDR2 (germline): MNHNS, SASEGT. CDR3 size: 14 residues. CDR3 bases: TGTGCCAGCAGTGAATGGGCTGGTTTAGAAAAACTGTTTTTT. Its protein product is CASSEWAGLEKLFF.